This TCR beta chain comes out of a study of cytomegalovirus exposure and HLA in healthy donors. Study at large: Earlier work reported 100 million or so unique TCR beta sequences from 180 million or so T cells.

Germline CDR1 SGHDN, CDR2 FVKESK. CDR3 size: 16 residues. Trimming pared 4 bases from V and 1 base from J, leaving 14 bases between. It was with 60 Vbeta and 13 Jbeta primers that the PCR ran. TCRdb's table, derived via immunoSEQ multiplex PCR, lists solely in-frame clones and lacks some. This table has around 200,000 clones, over 70% appearing once. This chain joins TRBV14 and TRBJ2-1; TRBD2 is a possible D gene (5 bases). The TCR sequence derives from a man in his forties or fifties in good health and CMV-seronegative. Specimen: PBMCs. In DNA form, the CDR3 reads TGTGCCAGCAGCCCGGGATTCCTAAATTCCTACAATGAGCAGTTCTTC. Its protein product is CASSPGFLNSYNEQFF.